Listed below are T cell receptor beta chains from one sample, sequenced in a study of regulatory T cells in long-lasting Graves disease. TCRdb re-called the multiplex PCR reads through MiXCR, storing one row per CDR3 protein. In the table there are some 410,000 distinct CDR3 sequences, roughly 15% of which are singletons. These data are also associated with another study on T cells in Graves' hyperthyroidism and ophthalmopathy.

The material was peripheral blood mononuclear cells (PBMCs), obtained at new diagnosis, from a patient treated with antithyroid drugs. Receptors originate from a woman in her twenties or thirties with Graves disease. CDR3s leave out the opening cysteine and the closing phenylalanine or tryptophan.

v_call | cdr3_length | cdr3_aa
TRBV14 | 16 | ASSPLRGGSASTDTQY
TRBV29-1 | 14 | SVEDRREGLYNEQF
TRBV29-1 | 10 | SGGDSLNYQY
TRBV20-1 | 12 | SASAGAHTDTQY
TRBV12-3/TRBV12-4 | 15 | ASSFEGTPYSNQPQH
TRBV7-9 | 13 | ASSPLRSATGGLF
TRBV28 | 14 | ATRNLGQGQNEKLF
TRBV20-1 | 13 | SARDPAGQYNEQF
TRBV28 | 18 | ASSFLGLAEPPRVSDTQY
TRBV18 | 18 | ASSQVRTSGRAASADTQY
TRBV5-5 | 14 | ASSYPSGLWNTEAF
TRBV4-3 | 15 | ASSHRITGDGTDTQY
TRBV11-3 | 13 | ASSDMTRNTGELF
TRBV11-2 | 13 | ASSLFTEKNEKLF
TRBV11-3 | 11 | ASAQGLQETQY
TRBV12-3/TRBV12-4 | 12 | ASTLDPIYNEQF
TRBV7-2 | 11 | ASSLLGNYEQY
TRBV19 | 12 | ASSIERGTDTQY
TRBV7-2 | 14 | ASRGLAGGPYNEQF
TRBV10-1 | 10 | ASSVRNTEAF
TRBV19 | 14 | ASSQRSGGRGTEAF
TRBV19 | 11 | AQKGGFGNEQF
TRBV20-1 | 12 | SALSQGANEELF
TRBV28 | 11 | ASSLYVVDSAF
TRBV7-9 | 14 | ASSSNEDRRRYEQY
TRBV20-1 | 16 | SASRTSGRWGYYNEQF
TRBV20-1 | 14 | SASSRVGGPTGELF
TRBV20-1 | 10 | SGGEGNYGYT
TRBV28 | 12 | AITGLAGLYEQY
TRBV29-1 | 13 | SVEDVAELAGRGF
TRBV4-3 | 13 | ASKERGSSYNEQF
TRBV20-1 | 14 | SARDPRTGGTGELF
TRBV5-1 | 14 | ASSFSGTSAYNEQF
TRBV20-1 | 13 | SASRARYLNTEAF
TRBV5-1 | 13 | ASSWRGRAFNEQF
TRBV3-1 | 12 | ASTTGGNYNEQF
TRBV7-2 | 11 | ASSLAEALEQY
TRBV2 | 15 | ASKGDRLAGSEDTQY
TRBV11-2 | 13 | ASSRGLAGFNEQF
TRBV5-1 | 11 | ASFQGPGQPQH
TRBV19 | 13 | ASSETGISEGAQY
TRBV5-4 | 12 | ASNRDVKNTEAF
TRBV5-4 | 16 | ASSPKSFHRDSPYEQY
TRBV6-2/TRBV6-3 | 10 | ASSGGSNTQY
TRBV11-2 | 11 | ASSAQGGGEQF
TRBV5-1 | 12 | ASSFRWGTDTQY
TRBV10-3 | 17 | AISARLAVLNRGTGELF
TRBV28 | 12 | ASIGGTSPRELF
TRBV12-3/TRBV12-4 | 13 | ASSRSGIGTDTQY
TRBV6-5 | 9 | ASSYSLRRF
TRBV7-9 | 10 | ASNLDADTQY
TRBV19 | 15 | ASSLWLAGGLGGELF
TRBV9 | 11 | ASSVGPNSPLH
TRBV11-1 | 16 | ASSSGLAGGPTYNEQF